These 13 T cell receptor beta chains came from one sample sequenced in a study of cytomegalovirus exposure and HLA in healthy donors. Primers for the PCR totalled 60 Vbeta and 13 Jbeta. Profiling relied on immunoSEQ multiplex PCR, and the TCRdb table lists in-frame clones only, not all of them. Among 180,000 or so clones listed, over 60% were seen once. Material: PBMCs. Receptors originate from a man between 40 and 49 years old in good health and CMV-seropositive.

This clone was recorded once. The chain links TRBV10-1 to TRBJ2-7; 9 positions agree with TRBD1. The germline CDR1 and CDR2 sequences are WNHNN and SYGVQD (reference sequence). V gave up 4 bases and J gave up 3 bases; unmatched junction bases: 10. The length of the CDR3 is 16 residues. Here the CDR3 DNA reads TGCGCCAGCAGTGCGACCGGGACAGGGAAAGTCTACGAGCAGTACTTC. It translates to CASSATGTGKVYEQYF.

V and J are TRBV19 and TRBJ2-5; 8 bases are shared with TRBD2. CDR3 length: 16 residues. The germline CDR1 and CDR2 sequences are LNHDA and SQIVND (reference sequence). The V segment lost 7 bases and the J segment 4 bases; nucleotides outside the gene matches: 14. CDR3 amino acids: CASNSRGGQSGETQYF. The CDR3 nucleotides read TGTGCCAGTAACTCCCGGGGGGGGCAGTCTGGAGAGACCCAGTACTTC.

The chain couples TRBV19 to TRBJ2-3, with D tentatively TRBD1 (6 bases). This CDR3 comprises 16 residues. CDR1 LNHDA and CDR2 SQIVND come from the germline V gene (reference sequence). The V and J ends lost 4 bases and 2 bases respectively, with 16 bases between them. The CDR3 region is CASSRIPGQPTDTQYF. In nucleotides, the CDR3 is TGTGCCAGTAGTAGGATCCCCGGACAGCCCACAGATACGCAGTATTTT.

The genes are TRBV18 and TRBJ2-2; D is possibly TRBD2 (6 bases). Germline assignment: CDR1 KGHSH and CDR2 LQKENI. V lost 1 base and J 0 bases, leaving 12 bases between the germline ends. This CDR3 comprises 17 residues. CDR3 residues: CASSPQEGGANTGELFF. CDR3 nucleotides: TGTGCCAGCTCACCACAGGAGGGTGGGGCGAACACCGGGGAGCTGTTTTTT.

The chain employs TRBV27 and TRBJ2-7, with 9 bases lining up with TRBD1. The V and J ends lost 7 bases and 2 bases, in that order; junction bases with no gene match: 6. The CDR3 runs 14 residues. Germline CDR1 reads MNHEY; CDR2 reads SMNVEV (reference sequence). CDR3 in DNA: TGTGCCAGCATTAGGACAGGGGCCGCCTACGAGCAGTACTTC. Amino acid sequence: CASIRTGAAYEQYF.

This clone has only a few counts. V usage is TRBV25-1 and J usage is TRBJ2-3, with TRBD1 matching 7 bases. The V and J ends lost 5 bases and 2 bases, in that order; junction bases with no gene match: 4. The CDR3 contains 14 residues. From germline, CDR1 is MGHDK and CDR2 SYGVNS. CDR3 DNA: TGTGCCAGCAGTCAGACAGGGATCACAGATACGCAGTATTTT. This translates into CASSQTGITDTQYF.

The genes are TRBV5-1 and TRBJ2-1; 13 nucleotides line up with TRBD2. Germline-derived CDR1 and CDR2 are SGHRS and YFSETQ. Trimming removed 2 bases from V and 6 bases from J; junction bases left unmatched: 5. The CDR3 length is 16 residues. CDR3 in amino acids: CASSFRTSGRGNEQFF. In DNA, the CDR3 is TGCGCCAGCAGCTTCCGCACTAGCGGGAGGGGCAATGAGCAGTTCTTC.

The gene calls are TRBV7-2 and TRBJ2-6, with no clear D. The length of the CDR3 is 15 residues. Germline V gene sequence: CDR1 SGHTA, CDR2 FQGNSA. Trimming removed 2 bases at V and 4 bases at J, with 9 bases between. The CDR3 bases are TGTGCCAGCAGCTTAAAGAGTTCCGGGGCCAACGTCCTGACTTTC. Encoded protein: CASSLKSSGANVLTF. The full variable domain, rest sourced from reference TRBV7-2 and TRBJ2-6, is GAGVSQSPSNKVTEKGKDVELRCDPISGHTALYWYRQSLGQGLEFLIYFQGNSAPDKSGLPSDRFSAERTGGSVSTLTIQRTQQEDSAVYLCASSLKSSGANVLTFGAGSRLTVL.

The chain is built from TRBV9 and TRBJ2-2, with a weak D call TRBD2 (6 bases). Trimming shortened V by 4 bases and J by 4 bases, and 14 bases separated the two germline ends. The CDR3 totals 15 residues. From germline, CDR1 is SGDLS and CDR2 YYNGEE. The chain's CDR3 is CASSRSGGVTGELFF. The DNA of the CDR3 is TGTGCCAGCAGCCGGAGCGGAGGGGTCACCGGGGAGCTGTTTTTT.

The CDR3 loop is CASSDSMNQPQHF. The CDR3 DNA reads as TGTGCCAGCAGTGACAGTATGAATCAGCCCCAGCATTTT. This sequence joins TRBV6-5 and TRBJ1-5, with D perhaps matching TRBD1 (5 bases). V shed 5 bases and J shed 4 bases, with 9 bases lying between them. The CDR3 has 13 amino acids. Per germline, CDR1 MNHEY and CDR2 SVGAGI.

The chain employs TRBV6-5 and TRBJ2-6; D call uncertain. Germline loops: CDR1 MNHEY, CDR2 SVGAGI. V was clipped by 2 bases and J by 2 bases, with 7 bases between them. This CDR3 is 15 amino acids long. In DNA, the CDR3 is TGTGCCAGCAGTTACGAGGAGACTGGGGCCAACGTCCTGACTTTC. Protein product: CASSYEETGANVLTF.

As for this clone: This sample also contains other DNA sequences that code for the same CDR3. This chain links TRBV5-1 with TRBJ1-1, with 8 nucleotides matching TRBD1. The length of the CDR3 is 14 residues. V trimming: 4 bases; J trimming: 6 bases; junction bases outside the gene matches: 8. From germline, CDR1 is SGHRS and CDR2 YFSETQ. CDR3 bases: TGCGCCAGCAGCGCCCAGGGGGCAAAAGCTGAAGCTTTCTTT. Translated, it gives CASSAQGAKAEAFF. The full variable domain, in which reference TRBV5-1 and TRBJ1-1 provide the parts outside the CDR3, is KAGVTQTPRYLIKTRGQQVTLSCSPISGHRSVSWYQQTPGQGLQFLFEYFSETQRNKGNFPGRFSGRQFSNSRSEMNVSTLELGDSALYLCASSAQGAKAEAFFGQGTRLTVV.

Only a few counts were recorded for this clone. V usage is TRBV4-2 and J usage is TRBJ2-4, with TRBD1 identical over 8 bases. Trimming removed 3 bases from V and 12 bases from J; junction bases left unmatched: 10. This CDR3 has 14 residues. Germline CDR1 and CDR2: LGHNA and YNFKEQ. The CDR3 spells CASSQDREGYSQYF. CDR3 coding DNA: TGTGCCAGCAGCCAGGACAGGGAAGGATACAGTCAGTACTTC.